This T cell receptor beta chain was identified in a study of blood T cell repertoires in COVID-19. At the level of the study: PBMCs, B-cell-depleted T cells, or T cells provided the cDNA or gDNA that made up the material.

V shed 6 bases and J 4 bases; nucleotides not matched to a gene: 5. Looked up from germline, CDR1 is MNHEY and CDR2 is SVGAGI. The CDR3 totals 13 residues. The assay was immunoSEQ multiplex PCR, and TCRdb's table has in-frame clones only and misses some. The table lists about 62,000 clones, 80% to 90% of them singletons, with 15% to 20% in the top ten. The chain links TRBV6-5 to TRBJ1-2; 7 nucleotides align to TRBD1. Sequenced material: peripheral blood. The receptor was isolated from a woman in her sixties with COVID-19, enrolled during active disease. The CDR3 nucleotides read TGTGCCAGCAGAGAGACAGGGCTCTATGGCTACACCTTC. Translated: CASRETGLYGYTF.